This entry is about one T cell receptor beta chain. The method was immunoSEQ multiplex PCR; TCRdb's version includes in-frame clones alone and lacks a portion of them. The data contain 450,000 to 500,000 clones, 70% to 90% of them singletons. The data derive from a study of blood T cell repertoires in COVID-19. The ends were cut back, 0 bases at V and 4 bases at J, with 5 bases in the middle. CDR1 SGDLS and CDR2 YYNGEE come from the germline V gene. The length of the CDR3 is 13 residues. The rearrangement uses TRBV9 and TRBJ1-5; D is uncertain. Sequencing was carried out using peripheral blood. This clonotype originated in a human donor in a cohort sampled during active COVID-19. The CDR3 nucleotides are TGTGCCAGCAGCGTAGCGGAGAATCAGCCCCAGCATTTT. Translation gives CASSVAENQPQHF.